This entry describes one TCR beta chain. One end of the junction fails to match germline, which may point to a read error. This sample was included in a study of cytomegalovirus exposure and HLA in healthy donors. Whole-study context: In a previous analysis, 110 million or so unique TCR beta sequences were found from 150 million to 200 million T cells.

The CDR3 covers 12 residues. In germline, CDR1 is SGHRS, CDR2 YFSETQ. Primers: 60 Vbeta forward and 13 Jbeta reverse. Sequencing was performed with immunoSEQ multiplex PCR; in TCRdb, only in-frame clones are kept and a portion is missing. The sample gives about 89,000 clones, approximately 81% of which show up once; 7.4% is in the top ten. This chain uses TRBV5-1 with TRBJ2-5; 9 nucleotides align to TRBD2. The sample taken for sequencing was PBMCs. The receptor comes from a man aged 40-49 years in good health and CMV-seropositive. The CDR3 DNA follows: TGCGCCAGCAGCTTCTCTAGCGGGGAGTCAAACTTC. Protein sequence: CASSFSSGESNF.